One sample yielded the 21 T cell receptor beta chains listed below, sequenced in a study of T cells in Graves' hyperthyroidism and ophthalmopathy. Authors of the study amplified TCR beta CDR3 regions from RNA transcripts. With the HTBI primer set, the TCR CDR3 went through a first round of RT-PCR. From the multiplex PCR reads, TCRdb called clonotypes with MiXCR, one entry per CDR3 protein. This table holds fewer than 550,000 distinct CDR3 sequences, around 22% found once. Sequenced: blood. These receptors all come from a woman in her 30s with Graves' ophthalmopathy.

This clonotype appeared a few times. The chain couples TRBV2 to TRBJ2-5, with a tentative D call TRBD1 (6 bases). The CDR3 has 14 amino acids. Germline V lookup: CDR1 SNHLY, CDR2 FYNNEI. V lost 6 bases and J lost 1, with 12 bases in between. DNA of the CDR3: TGTGCCAGCAGACTGGGGGCGTCCCAAGAGACCCAGTACTTC. The encoded protein is CASRLGASQETQYF.

There are many counts of this clonotype. This chain connects TRBV6-1 to TRBJ2-5, with TRBD1 matching over 7 bases. CDR1 is MNHNS, CDR2 SASEGT, per germline. The CDR3 has 13 residues. V shed 7 bases, J shed 4 bases, and the junction held 6 bases outside the gene matches. CDR3 residues: CASTQTGLETQYF. CDR3 nucleotides: TGTGCCAGCACCCAGACAGGGCTAGAGACCCAGTACTTC.

This clonotype was recorded many times. The chain links TRBV7-2 to TRBJ2-2; TRBD2 might be the D (5 bases). The CDR3 totals 13 residues. Trimming pared 1 base from V and 7 bases from J, leaving 7 bases between. Germline lookup yields CDR1 SGHTA and CDR2 FQGNSA. CDR3 sequence (DNA): TGTGCCAGCAGCTTAGAACGGGGCGGGGAGCTGTTTTTT. Translated: CASSLERGGELFF.

This clonotype was counted at least ten times. The rearrangement joins TRBV12-3 or TRBV12-4 to TRBJ2-7; 11 nucleotides agree with TRBD1. The length of the CDR3 is 14 residues. Losses at the gene ends were 7 bases for V and 6 bases for J; bases not matched to a gene: 8. CDR3 in DNA: TGTGCCAGCACCCTGGGACAGGGGGTGAGCGAGCAGTACTTC. This encodes CASTLGQGVSEQYF.

The chain employs TRBV6-2 or TRBV6-3 and TRBJ2-2; 14 bases map to TRBD2. J gave up 3 bases and V 5 bases, and 5 bases lay outside the gene matches. CDR1 and CDR2 (germline): MNHEY, SVGEGT. The CDR3 has 17 amino acids. CDR3 in amino acids: CASSKGLAGEYTGELFF. The CDR3 DNA sequence: TGTGCCAGCAGTAAGGGACTAGCGGGGGAGTACACCGGGGAGCTGTTTTTT.

This chain links TRBV3-1 with TRBJ2-5; the D gene is possibly TRBD2 (5 bases). Germline V gives CDR1 LGHDT, CDR2 YNNKEL (reference sequence). The germline V and J ends were trimmed by 3 bases and 5 bases, with 10 bases remaining between them. The CDR3 extends over 13 amino acids. Written as DNA, the CDR3 is TGTGCCAGCAGCCACGGGGTCCCCGAGACCCAGTACTTC. Translating it yields CASSHGVPETQYF.

The chain links TRBV20-1 to TRBJ1-1; D is possibly TRBD1 (5 bases). The CDR3 has 15 residues. Between the trimmed V and J ends, which lost 1 base and 2 bases, there was a span of 14 bases. Germline CDR1 and CDR2: DFQATT and SNEGSKA (reference sequence). Here the CDR3 reads CSARGAEGTNTEAFF. CDR3 bases: TGCAGTGCTAGAGGGGCCGAGGGGACTAACACTGAAGCTTTCTTT.

The chain combines TRBV7-8 with TRBJ2-2; 11 positions match TRBD1. The CDR3 length is 16 residues. Germline V gene data show CDR1 as SGHVS and CDR2 as FQNEAQ. The ends lost 4 bases at V and 2 bases at J; junction bases unmatched: 3. For the CDR3, the DNA is TGTGCCAGCAGCTCGAGGACAGGGGGCAACACCGGGGAGCTGTTTTTT. Translation: CASSSRTGGNTGELFF.

This clonotype was observed at least ten times. The V and J genes are TRBV18 and TRBJ1-1, with 7 bases matching TRBD1. Germline values: CDR1 KGHSH, CDR2 LQKENI. Trimming took 6 bases from V and 1 from J; bases not matched to a gene: 8. The CDR3 consists of 15 residues. Here the CDR3 reads CASSQSGTENTEAFF. The CDR3 DNA reads TGTGCCAGCTCGCAATCCGGGACAGAGAACACTGAAGCTTTCTTT.

The sample holds a few counts of this clonotype. V and J are TRBV7-2 and TRBJ2-2; possibly TRBD2 for D (5 bases). The CDR3 is made up of 14 amino acids. Germline lookup yields CDR1 SGHTA and CDR2 FQGNSA. Deletions cut 5 bases from V and 3 bases from J, with 10 bases between. The CDR3 DNA sequence: TGTGCCAGCAGCCCCAGGCGGGACACCGGGGAGCTGTTTTTT. This encodes CASSPRRDTGELFF.

This clonotype was picked up many times. CDR3 in DNA: TGTGCCACCAGCACAACGGACAGCCCTAACACTGAAGCTTTCTTT. This encodes CATSTTDSPNTEAFF. The chain carries TRBV15 and TRBJ1-1, with D possibly being TRBD1 (6 bases). From germline, CDR1 is LNHNV and CDR2 YYDKDF (reference sequence). The CDR3 has 15 residues. The V end was cut by 4 bases, the J end by 2 bases, with 14 bases between.

The chain employs TRBV3-1 and TRBJ1-2; TRBD1 matches at 7 bases. CDR1 is LGHDT and CDR2 is YNNKEL in the germline V gene (reference sequence). The ends lost 1 base at V and 5 bases at J; junction bases unmatched: 4. The CDR3 has 14 amino acids. The CDR3 reads CASSQGQGLYGYTF. The CDR3 nucleotides are TGTGCCAGCAGCCAAGGACAGGGATTATATGGCTACACCTTC.

This clonotype was seen at least ten times. The CDR3 bases are TGCAGTGCAGCCGACAGGGGAGGCTATGGCTACACCTTC. Translating it yields CSAADRGGYGYTF. This chain connects TRBV20-1 to TRBJ1-2; 8 positions match TRBD1. The length of the CDR3 is 13 residues. The V gene's germline CDR1 is DFQATT and CDR2 SNEGSKA (reference sequence). The junction had 7 bases not matched to a gene; V was cut back by 6 bases and J by 4 bases.

This clonotype was detected many times. Germline is not matched at one junction end, which may reflect a read error. The chain employs TRBV20-1 and TRBJ1-5, with 7 bases fitting TRBD1. CDR1 is DFQATT, CDR2 SNEGSKA, per germline (reference sequence). The CDR3 contains 13 residues. The CDR3 loop is CSGRGGRDQPQHF. CDR3 bases: TGCAGTGGTAGAGGGGGCAGGGATCAGCCCCAGCATTTT.

In DNA form, the CDR3 reads TGTGCTAGTGGTTTGGTACTGAGGGGCCTACGACCGAAGTACGAGCAGTACTTC. It specifies CASGLVLRGLRPKYEQYF. The rearrangement uses TRBV12-5 and TRBJ2-7; tentatively, D is TRBD1 or TRBD2 (5 bases each). The germline V gene encodes CDR1 LGHNT and CDR2 FRNRAP. The length of the CDR3 is 18 residues. Trimming removed 0 bases from V and 4 bases from J, with 22 bases in between.

The chain carries TRBV6-5 and TRBJ2-7; tentative D call: TRBD1 (6 bases). The germline V gene encodes CDR1 MNHEY and CDR2 SVGAGI. Trimming left V 4 bases short and J 3 bases short, with 13 bases between. The CDR3 is 14 residues long. The CDR3 protein is CASSSDSIDYEQYF. The DNA for the CDR3 is TGTGCCAGCAGTTCGGACAGTATCGACTACGAGCAGTACTTC.

This clonotype was seen many times. CDR3 bases: TGTGCCAGCAGTTACTCGATGGGGGAGGGCTCCTACGAGCAGTACTTC. This gives the protein CASSYSMGEGSYEQYF. The chain recombines TRBV6-5 with TRBJ2-7; 7 nucleotides agree with TRBD2. This CDR3 is built from 16 residues. The germline CDR1 and CDR2 sequences are MNHEY and SVGAGI. The junction had 5 bases not matched to a gene; V was cut back by 0 bases and J by 0 bases.

At least ten counts were recorded for this clonotype. The genes are TRBV4-1 and TRBJ2-2, with D perhaps matching TRBD1 or TRBD2 (5 bases each). V was cut by 8 bases and J by 6 bases, with 10 bases left in between. Germline values: CDR1 MGHRA, CDR2 YSYEKL. The CDR3 has 12 residues. This CDR3 reads CASGRGAGELFF. Here the CDR3 DNA reads TGCGCCAGCGGCAGAGGGGCCGGGGAGCTGTTTTTT.

V gene TRBV11-2 combines with J gene TRBJ2-2, with D hard to call. In germline, CDR1 is SGHAT, CDR2 FQNNGV. The CDR3 has 14 residues. The V gene lost 5 bases and the J gene lost 7 bases, with 14 bases spanning the gap. CDR3 nucleotides: TGTGCCAGCAGCGATGGGCGTTTGGGCGGGGAGCTGTTTTTT. This gives the protein CASSDGRLGGELFF.

This clonotype came up many times. CDR3 sequence (DNA): TGTGCCTGGAGTTACCAGGGTGGTGGGGCCAACGTCCTGACTTTC. Protein product: CAWSYQGGGANVLTF. The chain uses TRBV30 and TRBJ2-6, with D tentatively TRBD1 (5 bases). CDR1 and CDR2 from the germline V gene are GTSNPN and SVGIG (reference sequence). Trimming pared 2 bases from V and 3 bases from J, leaving 11 bases between. The CDR3 totals 15 residues.

This clonotype came up a few times. The rearrangement links TRBV20-1 to TRBJ1-1; D is uncertain. The germline V gene has CDR1 DFQATT and CDR2 SNEGSKA (reference sequence). This CDR3 contains 13 residues. With 1 base removed from V and 0 bases from J, the gap between germline ends came to 6 bases. This CDR3 is CSARGILNTEAFF. DNA for the CDR3: TGCAGTGCTAGAGGGATACTGAACACTGAAGCTTTCTTT.